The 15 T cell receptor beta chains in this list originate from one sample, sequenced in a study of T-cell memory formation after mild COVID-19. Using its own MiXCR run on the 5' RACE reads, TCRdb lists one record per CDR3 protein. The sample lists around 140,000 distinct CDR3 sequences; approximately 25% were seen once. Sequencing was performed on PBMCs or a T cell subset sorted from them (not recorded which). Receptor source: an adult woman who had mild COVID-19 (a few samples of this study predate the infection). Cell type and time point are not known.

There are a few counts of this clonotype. The CDR3 bases are TGTGCCAGCAGCTTTACCGGGGCCGCCTACGAGCAGTACTTC. The encoded protein is CASSFTGAAYEQYF. The gene calls are TRBV7-9 and TRBJ2-7; D may correspond to TRBD1 or TRBD2 (5 bases each). CDR1 and CDR2 from the germline V gene are SEHNR and FQNEAQ (reference sequence). V was pared by 3 bases and J by 2 bases, with 11 bases between. The CDR3 totals 14 residues.

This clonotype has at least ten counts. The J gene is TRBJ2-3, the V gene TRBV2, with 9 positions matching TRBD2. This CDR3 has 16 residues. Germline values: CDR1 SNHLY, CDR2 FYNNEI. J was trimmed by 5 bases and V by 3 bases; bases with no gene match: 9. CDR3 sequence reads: CASSDRREGMGDTQYF. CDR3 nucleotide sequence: TGTGCCAGCAGTGATCGGCGGGAGGGCATGGGAGATACGCAGTATTTT.

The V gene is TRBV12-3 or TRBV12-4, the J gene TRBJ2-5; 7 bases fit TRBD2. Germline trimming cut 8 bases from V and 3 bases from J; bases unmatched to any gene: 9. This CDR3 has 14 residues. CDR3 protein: CASSATGGKETQYF. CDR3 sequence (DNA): TGTGCCAGCTCCGCCACCGGGGGGAAAGAGACCCAGTACTTC.

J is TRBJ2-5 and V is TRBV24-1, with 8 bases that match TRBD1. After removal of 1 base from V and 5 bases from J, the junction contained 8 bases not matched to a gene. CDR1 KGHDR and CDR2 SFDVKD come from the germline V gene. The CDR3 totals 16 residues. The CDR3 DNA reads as TGTGCCACCAGTGATTTAGAGCAGGGGGCCTGGGAGACCCAGTACTTC. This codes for CATSDLEQGAWETQYF.

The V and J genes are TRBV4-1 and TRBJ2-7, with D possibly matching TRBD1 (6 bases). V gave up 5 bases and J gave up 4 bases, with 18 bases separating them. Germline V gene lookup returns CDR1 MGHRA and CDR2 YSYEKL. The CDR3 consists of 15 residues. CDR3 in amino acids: CASSSGHRGEYEQYF. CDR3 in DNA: TGCGCCAGCAGCTCGGGACATCGGGGCGAATACGAGCAGTACTTC.

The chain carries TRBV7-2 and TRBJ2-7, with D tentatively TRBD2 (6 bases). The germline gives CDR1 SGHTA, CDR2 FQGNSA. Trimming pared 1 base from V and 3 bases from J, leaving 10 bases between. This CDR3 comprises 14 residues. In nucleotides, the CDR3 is TGTGCCAGCAGCTTAGGCGGGAAGGGCTACGAGCAGTACTTC. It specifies CASSLGGKGYEQYF.

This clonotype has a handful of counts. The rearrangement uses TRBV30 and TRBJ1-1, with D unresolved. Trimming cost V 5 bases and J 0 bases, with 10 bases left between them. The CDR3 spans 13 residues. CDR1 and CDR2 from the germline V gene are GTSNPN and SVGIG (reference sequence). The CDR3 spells CAWADGMNTEAFF. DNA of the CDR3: TGTGCCTGGGCGGACGGGATGAACACTGAAGCTTTCTTT.

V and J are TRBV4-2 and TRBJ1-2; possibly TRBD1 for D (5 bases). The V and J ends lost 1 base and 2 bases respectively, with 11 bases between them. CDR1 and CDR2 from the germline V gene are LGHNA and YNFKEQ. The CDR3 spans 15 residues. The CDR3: CASSQAREGNYGYTF. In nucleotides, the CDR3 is TGTGCCAGCAGCCAAGCCAGGGAAGGGAACTATGGCTACACCTTC.

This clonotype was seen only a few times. The CDR3 nucleotides are TGCGCCAGCAGCCAAGATTCCATCTCGTCGAACACCGGGGAGCTGTTTTTT. This translates into CASSQDSISSNTGELFF. The gene calls are TRBV4-3 and TRBJ2-2; no reliable D call. Looked up from germline, CDR1 is LGHNA and CDR2 is YSLEER. The CDR3 loop spans 17 amino acids. V gave up 0 bases and J gave up 0 bases, with 11 bases separating them.

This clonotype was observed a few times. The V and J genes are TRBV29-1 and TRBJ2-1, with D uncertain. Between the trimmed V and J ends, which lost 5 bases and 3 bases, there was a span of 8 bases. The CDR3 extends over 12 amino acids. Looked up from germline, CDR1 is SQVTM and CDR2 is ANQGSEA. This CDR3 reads CSVYKDYNEQFF. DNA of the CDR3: TGCAGCGTTTATAAGGACTACAATGAGCAGTTCTTC.

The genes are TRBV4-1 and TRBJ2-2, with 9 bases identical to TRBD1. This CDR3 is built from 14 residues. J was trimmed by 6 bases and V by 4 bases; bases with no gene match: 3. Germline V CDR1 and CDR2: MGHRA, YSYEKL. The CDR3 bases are TGCGCCAGCAGCCCTCGGACAGGGGCCGGGGAGCTGTTTTTT. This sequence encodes CASSPRTGAGELFF.

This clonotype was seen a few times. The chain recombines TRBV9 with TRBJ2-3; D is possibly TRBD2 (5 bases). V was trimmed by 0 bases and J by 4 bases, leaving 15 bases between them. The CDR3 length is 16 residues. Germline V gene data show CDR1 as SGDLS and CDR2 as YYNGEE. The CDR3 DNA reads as TGTGCCAGCAGCGTAGAATCCGCAGCGGCAGCAGATACGCAGTATTTT. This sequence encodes CASSVESAAAADTQYF.

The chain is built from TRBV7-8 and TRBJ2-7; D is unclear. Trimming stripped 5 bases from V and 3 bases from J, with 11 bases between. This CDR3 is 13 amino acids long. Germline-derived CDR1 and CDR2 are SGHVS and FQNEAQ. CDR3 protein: CASSPTGGYEQYF. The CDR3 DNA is TGTGCCAGCAGCCCAACTGGCGGCTACGAGCAGTACTTC.

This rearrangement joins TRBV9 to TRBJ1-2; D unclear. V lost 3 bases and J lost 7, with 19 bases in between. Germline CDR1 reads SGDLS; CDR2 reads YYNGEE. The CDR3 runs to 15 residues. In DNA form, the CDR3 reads TGTGCCAGCAGCGCCCAATATGAGGGTATGGGTGGCTACACCTTC. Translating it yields CASSAQYEGMGGYTF.

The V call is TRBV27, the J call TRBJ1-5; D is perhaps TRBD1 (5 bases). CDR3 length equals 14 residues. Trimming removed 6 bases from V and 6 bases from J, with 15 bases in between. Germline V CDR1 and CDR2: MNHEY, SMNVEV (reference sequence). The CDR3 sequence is CASRISRDGQPQHF. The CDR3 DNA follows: TGTGCCAGCAGGATATCCAGGGATGGTCAGCCCCAGCATTTT.